This T cell receptor beta chain was found in a study of graft-versus-host responses after intestinal transplantation. Libraries were prepared by immunoSEQ multiplex PCR; TCRdb keeps only in-frame clonotypes and omits some of them. The table has around 100,000 clones, 90% to 95% seen once. To note about this clone: Its antigen is unknown.

The specimen comprised unstimulated CD4+ T cells sorted from spleen or lymph node cells, sampled before transplant. This TCR was sampled from a human donor who was the organ donor for an intestinal transplant.

The CDR3 is CASSLATASQRPPSEQYF. The CDR3 DNA reads as TGCGCCAGCAGCTTGGCCACAGCGAGCCAGCGCCCTCCTAGCGAGCAGTACTTC. This chain joins TRBV5-1 and TRBJ2-7; the D is unclear. V lost 0 bases and J lost 6, with 25 bases in between. Germline CDR1 and CDR2: SGHRS and YFSETQ. The CDR3 spans 18 residues.